One T cell receptor beta chain is described in this entry. Its specificity is not known. The record originates from a study of blood T cells in healthy people across ages. General observations from the study: Diversity was estimated from one million T cells, and these estimates were considered underestimates.

Combining a sample-barcoded 5' primer with a J-beta primer mix, a second PCR ran for 7 to 11 cycles. Every sample gave at least 2.5 million paired-end reads containing CDR3. TCRdb itself ran the 5' RACE reads through MiXCR, one entry per CDR3 protein. The table lists 1.5 million to 2 million distinct CDR3 sequences, around half of them singletons, with less than 2.5% in the top ten. In each sample, at least 6.5 million PBMCs were isolated. In germline, CDR1 is SQVTM, CDR2 ANQGSEA. The CDR3 extends over 17 amino acids. J is TRBJ2-1 and V is TRBV29-1; D is unclear. The J call may be faulty, since TRBJ2-7 better matches the DNA end. The sequence was collected from a middle-aged woman in good health. Sequenced material: blood. CDR3 sequence: CSAMTSRHTGAYNEQYF. Written as DNA, the CDR3 is TGCAGCGCCATGACTTCTCGACACACGGGCGCCTACAATGAGCAGTACTTC.